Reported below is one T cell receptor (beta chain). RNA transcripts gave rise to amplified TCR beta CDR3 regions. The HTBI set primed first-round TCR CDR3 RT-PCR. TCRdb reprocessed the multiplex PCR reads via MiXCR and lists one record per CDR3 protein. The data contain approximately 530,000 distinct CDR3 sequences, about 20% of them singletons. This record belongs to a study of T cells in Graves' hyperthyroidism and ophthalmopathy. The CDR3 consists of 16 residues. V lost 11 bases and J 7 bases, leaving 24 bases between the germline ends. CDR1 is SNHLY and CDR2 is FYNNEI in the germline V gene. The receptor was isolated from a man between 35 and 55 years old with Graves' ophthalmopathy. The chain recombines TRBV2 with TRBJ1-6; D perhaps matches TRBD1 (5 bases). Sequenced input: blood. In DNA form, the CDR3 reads TGTGCCGTTGTCCGTAGGGACGGGGCGGAGAATTCACCCCTCCACTTT. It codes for CAVVRRDGAENSPLHF.